Following are 8 T cell receptor beta chains from one sample sequenced in a study of T cell repertoires in cytomegalovirus infection. Each CDR3 protein is one row after TCRdb ran MiXCR on the reads. This table holds under 95,000 distinct CDR3 sequences, about half found once. For these receptors, no antigen is known. The specimen was CD8+ T cells from cultured PBMCs, collected from culture after CMV antigen stimulation. These receptors all stem from a human donor in good health (CMV status not recorded). Some clones in this sample may be carry-over from other donors' samples.

The genes are TRBV27 and TRBJ2-7; 9 nucleotides agree with TRBD2. CDR3 size: 15 residues. The J segment lost 3 bases and the V segment lost 2 bases, leaving 5 bases of the junction unmatched. Germline-derived CDR1 and CDR2 are MNHEY and SMNVEV (reference sequence). CDR3 sequence reads: CASSLELAGNYEQYF. The CDR3 nucleotides are TGTGCCAGCAGTTTAGAACTAGCGGGTAACTACGAGCAGTACTTC.

This clonotype has more than one count but fewer than ten. J is TRBJ1-2 and V is TRBV7-9; no definite D call. Germline V lookup: CDR1 SEHNR, CDR2 FQNEAQ (reference sequence). V was shortened by 5 bases and J by 7 bases, with 23 bases between the two germline ends. The CDR3 extends over 16 amino acids. CDR3 DNA sequence: TGTGCCAGCAGCCGATTGGGTGTGGGGAATGGTCGTGGCTACACCTTC. As protein: CASSRLGVGNGRGYTF.

The V call is TRBV20-1, the J call TRBJ2-7; D is possibly TRBD1 (6 bases). The CDR3 has 12 amino acids. Germline-derived CDR1 and CDR2 are DFQATT and SNEGSKA (reference sequence). Trimming took 6 bases from V and 5 from J, leaving 14 bases between them. CDR3 coding DNA: TGCAGTGCGCACAGGGTTAACCACGAGCAGTACTTC. Protein: CSAHRVNHEQYF.

This sequence joins TRBV27 and TRBJ2-7, with TRBD1 matching 8 bases. The germline CDR1 and CDR2 sequences are MNHEY and SMNVEV (reference sequence). With 3 bases clipped from V and 4 bases from J, the junction kept 2 bases outside the gene matches. The CDR3 sequence is 13 residues long. CDR3 amino acids: CASSFGQGYEQYF. The CDR3 DNA follows: TGTGCCAGCAGTTTCGGACAGGGTTACGAGCAGTACTTC.

This chain connects TRBV7-9 to TRBJ2-1, with 10 bases fitting TRBD2. The J segment lost 8 bases and the V segment lost 10 bases, leaving 8 bases of the junction unmatched. Germline CDR1 and CDR2: SEHNR and FQNEAQ (reference sequence). The CDR3 consists of 13 residues. This chain's CDR3 is CATRASGSDEQFF. The CDR3 bases are TGTGCCACAAGGGCTAGCGGGAGTGATGAGCAGTTCTTC.

The V and J genes are TRBV12-3 or TRBV12-4 and TRBJ2-5, with D possibly TRBD2 on 6 matching bases. The length of the CDR3 is 13 residues. Trimming took 7 bases from V and 1 from J, leaving 10 bases between them. CDR3 DNA: TGTGCCAGCACCCGGGGGATCCAAGAGACCCAGTACTTC. It encodes CASTRGIQETQYF.

This chain links TRBV7-9 with TRBJ1-3; D is undetermined. From germline, CDR1 is SEHNR and CDR2 FQNEAQ (reference sequence). The CDR3 consists of 14 residues. V was cut by 1 base and J by 2 bases, with 6 bases left in between. CDR3 in amino acids: CASSLVGAGNTIYF. DNA for the CDR3: TGTGCCAGCAGCTTAGTGGGAGCTGGAAACACCATATATTTT.

The chain carries TRBV7-9 and TRBJ2-7; D is uncertain. There are 14 residues in the CDR3. Germline assignment: CDR1 SEHNR and CDR2 FQNEAQ (reference sequence). V gave up 5 bases and J gave up 3 bases, with 14 bases separating them. The CDR3: CASSPKTEIYEQYF. CDR3 nucleotide sequence: TGTGCCAGCAGCCCGAAGACTGAAATCTACGAGCAGTACTTC.